Listed here are 19 T cell receptor beta chains from one sample, sequenced in a study of cytomegalovirus exposure and HLA in healthy donors. Amplification used 60 Vbeta primers and 13 Jbeta primers. Data came from immunoSEQ multiplex PCR; TCRdb stores just in-frame clones and leaves some out. In the table there are under 130,000 clones, 69% of which are singletons. Sequences were obtained from PBMCs. The receptors originated from a man aged 25 to 40 in good health and CMV-seronegative.

This clone was seen only once. The chain recombines TRBV19 with TRBJ1-3; TRBD1 matches 9 bases. CDR1 and CDR2 (germline): LNHDA, SQIVND (reference sequence). This CDR3 is 16 amino acids long. The V segment lost 5 bases and the J segment 3 bases; nucleotides outside the gene matches: 8. The CDR3 here is CASSGGQGLYGNTIYF. In DNA form, the CDR3 reads TGTGCCAGTAGTGGGGGACAGGGCTTATATGGAAACACCATATATTTT.

V is TRBV19 and J is TRBJ1-3, with a possible D match to TRBD1 (6 bases). This CDR3 is built from 14 residues. V was shortened by 10 bases and J by 3 bases, with 16 bases between the two germline ends. The V gene's germline CDR1 is LNHDA and CDR2 SQIVND (reference sequence). The DNA for the CDR3 is TGTGCCACCAAGAGGACAGAAGGTGGAAACACCATATATTTT. It yields the protein CATKRTEGGNTIYF.

V and J are TRBV29-1 and TRBJ1-1; perhaps TRBD1 as D (6 bases). Trimming removed 6 bases from V and 3 bases from J, with 11 bases in between. Germline lookup yields CDR1 SQVTM and CDR2 ANQGSEA. There are 12 residues in the CDR3. CDR3 DNA: TGCAGCGTGGGAGGGGGGGACACTGAAGCTTTCTTT. Translation: CSVGGGDTEAFF.

This chain joins TRBV9 and TRBJ2-5, with a possible D match to TRBD1 (5 bases). Germline CDR1 and CDR2: SGDLS and YYNGEE. V was trimmed by 0 bases and J by 5 bases, leaving 11 bases between them. The CDR3 consists of 14 residues. The CDR3 DNA follows: TGTGCCAGCAGCGTAGGGGGCAACGGGGAGACCCAGTACTTC. Its protein is CASSVGGNGETQYF.

J is TRBJ2-7 and V is TRBV2; D remains ambiguous. V lost 11 bases to trimming and J lost 1 base, with 18 bases between them. In germline, CDR1 is SNHLY, CDR2 FYNNEI. The CDR3 has 14 amino acids. The DNA of the CDR3 is TGTGCCGGCTCCCCGGAGAGGTTTTCCTACGAGCAGTACTTC. Protein sequence: CAGSPERFSYEQYF.

The chain recombines TRBV6-6 with TRBJ1-1, with 9 bases fitting TRBD1. The V segment lost 5 bases and the J segment 4 bases; nucleotides outside the gene matches: 8. The CDR3 runs to 15 residues. The germline gives CDR1 MNHNY, CDR2 SVGAGI (reference sequence). Here the CDR3 reads CASSDPGTGSTEAFF. CDR3 coding DNA: TGTGCCAGCAGTGACCCCGGGACAGGGAGCACTGAAGCTTTCTTT.

The chain combines TRBV30 with TRBJ2-2, with D perhaps matching TRBD1 (5 bases). Germline values: CDR1 GTSNPN, CDR2 SVGIG (reference sequence). Trimming left V 3 bases short and J 7 bases short, with 12 bases between. CDR3 size: 13 residues. The DNA of the CDR3 is TGTGCCTGGAGAAGACTTCAGGGCGGGGAGCTGTTTTTT. It is translated as CAWRRLQGGELFF.

The chain recombines TRBV19 with TRBJ2-2, with 11 bases aligning to TRBD1. The CDR3 contains 16 residues. CDR1 is LNHDA, CDR2 SQIVND, per germline (reference sequence). With V trimmed by 4 bases and J by 2 bases, 3 bases remained unmatched. The CDR3 here is CASSKDRGPNTGELFF. In DNA form, the CDR3 reads TGTGCCAGTAGTAAGGACAGGGGGCCTAACACCGGGGAGCTGTTTTTT.

This chain links TRBV7-8 with TRBJ2-7; no definite D call. The V gene lost 2 bases and the J gene lost 4 bases, with 9 bases spanning the gap. CDR3 size: 13 residues. Germline assignment: CDR1 SGHVS and CDR2 FQNEAQ. The CDR3 is CASSLKLTYEQYF. DNA of the CDR3: TGTGCCAGCAGCTTAAAACTGACTTACGAGCAGTACTTC.

The chain couples TRBV18 to TRBJ2-1; 9 positions agree with TRBD1. Unmatched junction bases numbered 10, after V lost 6 bases and J lost 4 bases. The germline gives CDR1 KGHSH, CDR2 LQKENI. The CDR3 extends over 16 amino acids. The CDR3 region is CASSRNTGGEYNEQFF. CDR3 sequence (DNA): TGTGCCAGCTCCCGTAATACAGGGGGCGAGTACAATGAGCAGTTCTTC. Drawing the rest from reference TRBV18 and TRBJ2-1, the complete variable domain is NAGVMQNPRHLVRRRGQEARLRCSPMKGHSHVYWYRQLPEEGLKFMVYLQKENIIDESGMPKERFSAEFPKEGPSILRIQQVVRGDSAAYFCASSRNTGGEYNEQFFGPGTRLTVL.

The CDR3 DNA sequence: TGTGCCAGCTCGTCGGTGAGCGCTGGTACCGGGGAGCTGTTTTTT. This sequence encodes CASSSVSAGTGELFF. This chain joins TRBV2 and TRBJ2-2; D remains unclear. The CDR3 covers 15 residues. In germline, CDR1 is SNHLY, CDR2 FYNNEI. The V end lost 8 bases, the J end lost 5 bases, and 18 bases lay between the germline ends.

The V and J genes are TRBV14 and TRBJ2-7, with D tentatively TRBD2 (7 bases). Germline V lookup: CDR1 SGHDN, CDR2 FVKESK. The V end was cut by 2 bases, the J end by 3 bases, with 17 bases between. The CDR3 is 16 residues long. As DNA, the CDR3 is TGTGCCAGCAGCCAAAGGGTCGGGGGGCTCGGCTACGAGCAGTACTTC. It is translated as CASSQRVGGLGYEQYF.

This sequence joins TRBV13 and TRBJ2-1; 11 bases fit TRBD2. Germline V CDR1 and CDR2: PRHDT, FYEKMQ (reference sequence). This CDR3 has 18 amino acids. The trim removed 4 bases at V and 8 bases at J, leaving 16 bases unmatched. The CDR3 DNA sequence: TGTGCCAGCAGCTCATATCCCGTAACTAGCGGGAGATCGGATGAGCAGTTCTTC. It encodes CASSSYPVTSGRSDEQFF. Full variable domain (outside the CDR3, taken from reference TRBV13 and TRBJ2-1): AAGVIQSPRHLIKEKRETATLKCYPIPRHDTVYWYQQGPGQDPQFLISFYEKMQSDKGSIPDRFSAQQFSDYHSELNMSSLELGDSALYFCASSSYPVTSGRSDEQFFGPGTRLTVL.

This clone showed up just a few times. The chain uses TRBV25-1 and TRBJ2-1, with 8 bases aligning to TRBD1. V was pared by 6 bases and J by 10 bases, with 2 bases of the junction left unmatched. The CDR3 has 11 residues. Per the germline V gene, CDR1 is MGHDK and CDR2 is SYGVNS. CDR3 sequence: CASRRDREQFF. The CDR3 coding sequence is TGTGCCAGCAGGAGGGACAGGGAGCAGTTCTTC. Together with reference TRBV25-1 and TRBJ2-1, the CDR3 gives the full variable domain: EADIYQTPRYLVIGTGKKITLECSQTMGHDKMYWYQQDPGMELHLIHYSYGVNSTEKGDLSSESTVSRIRTEHFPLTLESARPSHTSQYLCASRRDREQFFGPGTRLTVL.

The chain combines TRBV5-5 with TRBJ1-5; 7 bases match TRBD1. The ends lost 4 bases at V and 6 bases at J; junction bases unmatched: 10. Looked up from germline, CDR1 is SGHKS and CDR2 is YYEKEE (reference sequence). CDR3 size: 15 residues. Here the CDR3 reads CASSPWAGGSQPQHF. The CDR3 DNA sequence: TGTGCCAGCAGCCCATGGGCAGGGGGAAGTCAGCCCCAGCATTTT.

This clone was seen a few times. This rearrangement joins TRBV15 to TRBJ2-5, with D tentatively TRBD2 (5 bases). Trimming shortened V by 1 base and J by 2 bases, and 8 bases separated the two germline ends. The CDR3 spans 14 residues. Germline CDR1 and CDR2: LNHNV and YYDKDF (reference sequence). Here the CDR3 reads CATSRGGPQETQYF. CDR3 bases: TGTGCCACCAGCAGAGGAGGGCCTCAAGAGACCCAGTACTTC.

The rearrangement links TRBV11-3 to TRBJ1-1; 7 positions match TRBD1. The CDR3 extends over 13 amino acids. Germline V gene data show CDR1 as SGHNT and CDR2 as YENEEA. V lost 5 bases and J lost 4; bases outside the gene matches: 4. For the CDR3, the DNA is TGTGCCAGCAGCGCGACAGGGACCACTGAAGCTTTCTTT. It codes for CASSATGTTEAFF. The full variable domain, its missing parts supplied by reference TRBV11-3 and TRBJ1-1, is EAGVVQSPRYKIIEKKQPVAFWCNPISGHNTLYWYLQNLGQGPELLIRYENEEAVDDSQLPKDRFSAERLKGVDSTLKIQPAELGDSAVYLCASSATGTTEAFFGQGTRLTVV.

The chain joins TRBV7-9 to TRBJ2-7; perhaps TRBD2 as D (5 bases). The germline gives CDR1 SEHNR, CDR2 FQNEAQ (reference sequence). Trimming pared 3 bases from V and 1 base from J, leaving 13 bases between. The CDR3 runs 15 residues. The CDR3 sequence: CASSFGRVLSYEQYF. The DNA of the CDR3 is TGTGCCAGCAGCTTCGGGCGGGTACTATCCTACGAGCAGTACTTC.

V gene TRBV4-2 combines with J gene TRBJ2-5; 8 nucleotides line up with TRBD2. This CDR3 is built from 16 residues. The germline CDR1 and CDR2 sequences are LGHNA and YNFKEQ. The J segment lost 2 bases and the V segment lost 4 bases, leaving 9 bases of the junction unmatched. The CDR3 loop is CASSPSLAGRQETQYF. The CDR3 DNA sequence: TGTGCCAGCAGCCCGAGCCTAGCGGGTCGTCAAGAGACCCAGTACTTC.